This T cell receptor (beta chain) was profiled in a study of T cell responses to AZD1222 COVID-19 vaccine (dated by TCRdb to about 2021). Regarding the complete study: A total of 240 or so trial participants underwent TCR sequencing, of whom about 210 had received two doses of AZD1222 and roughly 26 had received two doses of the MenACWY control vaccine. Trial participants were enrolled by age into subgroups of 18-55, 56-69 and 70-plus years, and around 150, 28 and 57 TCR-sequenced participants, respectively, were included in these subgroups. General conclusions and limits of the study: Participants were mostly white British, with more females than males. The authors suggested clonal diversity may have been underestimated. Because no day 14 peak-response samples were available, repertoires were characterized only after the peak T cell response. Conclusions about previously exposed vaccinees are limited because only five to seven AZD1222 recipients were SARS-CoV-2 seropositive at baseline. In the small 56-69-year group, the increase in depth fell short of significance, most likely because of low power. After two AZD1222 doses, both the breadth and the depth of spike-specific TCRs were significantly higher than at day 0 and than in MenACWY recipients. The whole spike protein was spanned by vaccine-associated CD4 TCRs, and dominant responses were seen in regions 160-218 and 743-854. Epitopes outside the regions mutated in the B.1.351 and B.1.1.7 variants were reportedly recognized by nearly half of the unique spike-specific TCRs.

The junction shows trimming of 5 bases on V and 7 bases on J, plus 12 bases between the germline ends. CDR1 and CDR2 are read off the germline V gene as SNHLY and FYNNEI. From its cysteine to its phenylalanine, the CDR3 spans 13 amino acids. CDR3 DNA is the only sequence kept; it has 39 bases, read in frame from the first base. This specimen's time point label, interpreted: about 28 days (+/-7) after the second vaccine dose. The treatment or condition tag for this specimen amounts to: meningococcal conjugate vaccine given as trial control. Vaccinee samples came from UK trials COV001 and COV002, including a single-blind randomized controlled phase 2/3 trial of AZD1222 (ChAdOx1 nCoV-19) in healthy adults. For TCRbeta chain sequencing, PBMC samples were collected from trial participants at day 0 and at day 28 after the second dose. The CDR3 regions of human TCRbeta chains were subjected to immunosequencing. The paper's processing steps were these. TCRs in the repertoires were matched against a reference library of SARS-CoV-2-specific TCRs that had been generated with the MIRA antigen-specificity platform. Breadth was defined as the fraction of unique TCRs that were SARS-CoV-2-associated. Depth was defined as the fraction of total T cells that were SARS-CoV-2-associated. Using the MIRA data, every spike-specific TCR was mapped to the spike region that the TCR reacted to and assigned to either a CD4 or a CD8 class. Log10-transformed breadth and depth values were compared by one-way ANOVA with Sidak's multiple comparisons tests. TCRdb obtained this table from immuneACCESS and retained in-frame rearrangements with V and J assigned. These tables miss some clones; where compared with another copy, unresolved V genes account for less than half of the shortfall, and the remainder is unexplained. Clone size and V and J calls were adopted from that table, with D and trimming inferred from the DNA. This sample gives around 130,000 clones in total; about 90% of them show up just once. The top ten constitute about 7.5% of the sample.

To note about this clone: Its antigen is still unknown. Nothing much larger sits one base from this clone, and base qualities are not available.

The sequenced sample was peripheral blood, obtained 28 days after the second dose of the MenACWY control vaccine. This clonotype was sampled from an adult who received the MenACWY meningococcal vaccine as a control. This chain is built from TRBV2 and TRBJ1-5; TRBD1 could be the D gene, as 5 bases match. The CDR3 reads as follows: CASSQGIGQPQHF. The nucleotides are TGTGCCAGCAGTCAGGGTATTGGACAGCCCCAGCATTTT.